A selection of T cell receptor beta chains follows, all from one sample in a study of identical twins. TCRdb fed the 5' RACE reads into MiXCR, producing one record per CDR3 protein. Of about 720,000 distinct CDR3 sequences listed, roughly 18% were seen once; the top ten hold under 15%. These same records also appear under a second study, on T cells expressing NK-cell markers.

The sequencing sample was made of PBMCs. The source is a woman between 18 and 30 years old in good health. Each CDR3 is given with its conserved first and last residue. Each record gives: J gene, D gene, CDR3 length, clone size, V gene, CDR3 DNA, CDR3 protein. A D gene is named only where the DNA matches it firmly. Not every row has a clone size; where given, it reads once, few, many or a size class.

>TRBJ2-3|TRBD2|14|.|TRBV6-5
TGTGCCAGCAGTTACGACGGGGGGGGAGATACGCAGTATTTT
CASSYDGGGDTQYF
>TRBJ1-1|.|14|many|TRBV20-1
TGCAGTGCTAGAGATCCCGGTCGGGAGACTGAAGCTTTCTTT
CSARDPGRETEAFF
>TRBJ1-1|.|8|many|TRBV20-1
TGCAGTATGGGTGAAGCTTTCTTT
CSMGEAFF
>TRBJ1-6|TRBD1|15|.|TRBV6-1
TGTACCAGTGCAGGGCAGGGGGCTAGTAATTCACCCCTCCACTTT
CTSAGQGASNSPLHF
>TRBJ2-7|.|14|few|TRBV29-1
TGCAGCGTTGAAGATCAGCGGGCTCACTACGAGCAGTACTTC
CSVEDQRAHYEQYF
>TRBJ1-2|TRBD1|14|.|TRBV12-3/TRBV12-4
TGTGCCAGCAGTTCCGGACAGGGGAGATGGGGCTACACCTTC
CASSSGQGRWGYTF
>TRBJ2-7|.|11|many|TRBV5-6
TGTGCCAGCAGCGCTGGGACAAGCCCCAAATTC
CASSAGTSPKF
>TRBJ2-3|.|12|few|TRBV12-3/TRBV12-4
TGTGCCAGCAATTGGGCCGGGACTGAGCAGTATTTT
CASNWAGTEQYF
>TRBJ1-5|.|15|.|TRBV4-2
TGTGCCAGCAGCCAGTCTCAGGGATTCGGGCAGCCCCAGCATTTT
CASSQSQGFGQPQHF
>TRBJ2-1|TRBD2|15|.|TRBV5-1
TGCGCCAGCAGCTCGCTGGGACTAGACTACAATGAGCAGTTCTTC
CASSSLGLDYNEQFF
>TRBJ2-3|.|12|.|TRBV20-1
TGCAGTGCTAAAGAGAAAAGGAATACGCAGTATTTT
CSAKEKRNTQYF
>TRBJ2-2|.|17|few|TRBV18
TGTGCCAGCTCACCGGATCCGGGGACAACGAACACCGGGGAGCTGTTTTTT
CASSPDPGTTNTGELFF
>TRBJ2-3|.|11|many|TRBV30
TGTGCCTGGAGTGTACAGTCTACGCAGTATTTT
CAWSVQSTQYF
>TRBJ1-2|.|11|many|TRBV12-5
TGTGCTAGTGGTTTTAACTATGGCTACACCTTC
CASGFNYGYTF
>TRBJ2-1|.|14|few|TRBV20-1
TGCAGTGCTAGTCGAGGAGGCGGGTACAATGAGCAGTTCTTC
CSASRGGGYNEQFF